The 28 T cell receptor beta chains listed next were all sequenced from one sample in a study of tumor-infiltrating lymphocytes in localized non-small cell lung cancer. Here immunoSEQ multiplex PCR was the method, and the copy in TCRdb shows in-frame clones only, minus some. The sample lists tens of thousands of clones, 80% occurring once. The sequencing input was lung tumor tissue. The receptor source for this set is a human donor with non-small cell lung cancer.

In nucleotides, the CDR3 is TGTGCCATCAGTGATCTCGGACAGGGGGCGGGCGGGGAGCTGTTTTTT. As protein: CAISDLGQGAGGELFF. The chain uses TRBV10-3 and TRBJ2-2, with 11 bases aligning to TRBD1. CDR3 length: 16 residues. The ends lost 3 bases at V and 7 bases at J; junction bases unmatched: 7. Per germline, CDR1 ENHRY and CDR2 SYGVKD.

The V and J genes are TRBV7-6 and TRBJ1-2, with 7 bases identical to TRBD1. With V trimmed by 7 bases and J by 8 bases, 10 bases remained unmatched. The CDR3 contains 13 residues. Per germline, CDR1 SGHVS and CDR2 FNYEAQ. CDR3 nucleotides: TGTGCCAGCACCGATAGACAGGGTGAGGGCTACACCTTC. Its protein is CASTDRQGEGYTF.

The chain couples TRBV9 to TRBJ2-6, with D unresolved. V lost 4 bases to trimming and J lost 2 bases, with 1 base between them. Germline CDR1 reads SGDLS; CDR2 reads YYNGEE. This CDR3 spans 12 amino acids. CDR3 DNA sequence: TGTGCCAGCAGCCCTGGGGCCAACGTCCTGACTTTC. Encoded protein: CASSPGANVLTF.

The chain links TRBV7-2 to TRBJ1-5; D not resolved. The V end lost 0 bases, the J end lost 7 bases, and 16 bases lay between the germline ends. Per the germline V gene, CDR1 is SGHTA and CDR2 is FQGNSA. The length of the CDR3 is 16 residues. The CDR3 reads CASSLARGGSLQPQHF. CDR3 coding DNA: TGTGCCAGCAGCTTAGCGCGGGGAGGGAGTTTACAGCCCCAGCATTTT.

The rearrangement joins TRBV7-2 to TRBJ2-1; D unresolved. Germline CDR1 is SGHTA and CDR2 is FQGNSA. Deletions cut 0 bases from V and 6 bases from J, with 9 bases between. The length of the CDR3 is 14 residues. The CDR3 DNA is TGTGCCAGCAGCTTAGCGGTCTGGGCCAATGAGCAGTTCTTC. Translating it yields CASSLAVWANEQFF.

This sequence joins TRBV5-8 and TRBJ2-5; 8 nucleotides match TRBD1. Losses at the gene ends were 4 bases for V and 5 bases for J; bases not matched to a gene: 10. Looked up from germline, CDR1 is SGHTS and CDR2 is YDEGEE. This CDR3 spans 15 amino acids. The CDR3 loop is CASSRRTGPRETQYF. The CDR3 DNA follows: TGTGCCAGCAGCCGTAGGACAGGGCCGAGGGAGACCCAGTACTTC.

CDR3 in amino acids: CASTPLRGTGDGYTF. CDR3 in DNA: TGTGCCAGCACCCCTCTGAGGGGGACAGGAGATGGCTACACCTTC. This chain joins TRBV6-5 and TRBJ1-2; 8 bases match TRBD1. The CDR3 loop spans 15 amino acids. Germline V CDR1 and CDR2: MNHEY, SVGAGI. Trimming took 7 bases from V and 6 from J; bases not matched to a gene: 13.

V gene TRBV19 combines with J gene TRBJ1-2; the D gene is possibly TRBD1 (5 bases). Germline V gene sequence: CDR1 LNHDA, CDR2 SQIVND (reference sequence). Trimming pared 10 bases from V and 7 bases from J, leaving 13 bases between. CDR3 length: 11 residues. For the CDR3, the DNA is TGTGCCACCCGGGGGATCGGTGGCTACACCTTC. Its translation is CATRGIGGYTF.

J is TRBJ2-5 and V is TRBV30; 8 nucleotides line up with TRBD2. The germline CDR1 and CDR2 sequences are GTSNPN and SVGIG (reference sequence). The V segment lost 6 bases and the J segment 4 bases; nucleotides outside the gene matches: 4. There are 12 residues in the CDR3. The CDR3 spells CACVGRGETQYF. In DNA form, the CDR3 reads TGTGCCTGTGTCGGGAGGGGAGAGACCCAGTACTTC.

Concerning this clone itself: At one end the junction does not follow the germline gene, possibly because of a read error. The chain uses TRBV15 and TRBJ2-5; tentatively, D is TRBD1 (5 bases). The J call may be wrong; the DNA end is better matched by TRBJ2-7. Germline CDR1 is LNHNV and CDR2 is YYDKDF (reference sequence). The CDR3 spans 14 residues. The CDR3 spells CATSRGGPSDEQYF. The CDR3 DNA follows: TGTGCCACCAGCAGAGGGGGCCCCTCCGACGAGCAGTACTTC.

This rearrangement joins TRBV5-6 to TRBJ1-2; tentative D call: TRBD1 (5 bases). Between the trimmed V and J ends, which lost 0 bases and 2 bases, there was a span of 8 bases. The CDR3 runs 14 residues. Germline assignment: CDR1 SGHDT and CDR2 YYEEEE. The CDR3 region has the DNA TGTGCCAGCAGCTTGGGCCAGGGAAACTATGGCTACACCTTC. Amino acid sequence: CASSLGQGNYGYTF.

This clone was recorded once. The CDR3, as DNA: TGTGCCAGCAGGGATCGAGCGGGAGCTTACAATGAGCAGTTCTTC. Amino acids: CASRDRAGAYNEQFF. The chain links TRBV6-1 to TRBJ2-1, with 8 positions matching TRBD2. Germline loops: CDR1 MNHNS, CDR2 SASEGT. V lost 6 bases, J lost 4 bases, and 8 bases stayed unmatched. CDR3 length equals 15 residues.

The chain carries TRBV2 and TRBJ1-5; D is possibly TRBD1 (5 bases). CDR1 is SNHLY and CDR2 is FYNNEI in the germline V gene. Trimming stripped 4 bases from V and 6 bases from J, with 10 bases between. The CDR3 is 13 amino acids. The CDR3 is CASSGGDAQPQHF. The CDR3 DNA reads TGTGCCAGCAGTGGGGGGGATGCTCAGCCCCAGCATTTT.

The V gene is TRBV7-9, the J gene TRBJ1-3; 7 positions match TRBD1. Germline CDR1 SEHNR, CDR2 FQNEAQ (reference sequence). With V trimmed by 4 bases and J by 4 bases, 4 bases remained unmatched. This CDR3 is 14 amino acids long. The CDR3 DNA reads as TGTGCCAGCAGCTCCGACAGGGCCGGAAACACCATATATTTT. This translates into CASSSDRAGNTIYF.

In nucleotides, the CDR3 is TGTGCCAGCAGTTACCTTAGCGGGAGGTCCTACAATGAGCAGTTCTTC. Protein product: CASSYLSGRSYNEQFF. The chain couples TRBV28 to TRBJ2-1; TRBD2 matches at 10 bases. Per the germline V gene, CDR1 is MDHEN and CDR2 is SYDVKM. The V segment lost 4 bases and the J segment 1 base; nucleotides outside the gene matches: 4. The CDR3 is made up of 16 amino acids.

The DNA of the CDR3 is TGTGCCAGCAGCGTAGAGTTCGGGACCCACAATGAGCAGTTCTTC. Translated, it gives CASSVEFGTHNEQFF. V usage is TRBV9 and J usage is TRBJ2-1; the D call may be TRBD1 or TRBD2 (5 bases each). The CDR3 has 15 residues. With 0 bases removed from V and 5 bases from J, the gap between germline ends came to 12 bases. Germline V gene data show CDR1 as SGDLS and CDR2 as YYNGEE.

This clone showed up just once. CDR3 nucleotide sequence: TGTGCCAGTGGCTCCAGACTAGCGGGGCAAACAGATACGCAGTATTTT. It specifies CASGSRLAGQTDTQYF. V usage is TRBV19 and J usage is TRBJ2-3; TRBD2 matches 11 bases. The J segment lost 3 bases and the V segment lost 8 bases, leaving 10 bases of the junction unmatched. The CDR3 spans 16 residues. Germline V gene sequence: CDR1 LNHDA, CDR2 SQIVND (reference sequence).

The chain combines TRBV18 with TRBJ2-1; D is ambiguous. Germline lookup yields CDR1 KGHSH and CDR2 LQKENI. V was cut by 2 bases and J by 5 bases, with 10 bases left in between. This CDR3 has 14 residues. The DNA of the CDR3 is TGTGCCAGCTCACCAATGATCCCTAACAATGAGCAGTTCTTC. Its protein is CASSPMIPNNEQFF.

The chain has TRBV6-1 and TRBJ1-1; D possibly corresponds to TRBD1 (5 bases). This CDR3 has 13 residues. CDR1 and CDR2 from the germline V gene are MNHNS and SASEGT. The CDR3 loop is CAEGQGGRTEAFF. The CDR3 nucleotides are TGTGCTGAGGGGCAGGGCGGAAGGACTGAAGCTTTCTTT.

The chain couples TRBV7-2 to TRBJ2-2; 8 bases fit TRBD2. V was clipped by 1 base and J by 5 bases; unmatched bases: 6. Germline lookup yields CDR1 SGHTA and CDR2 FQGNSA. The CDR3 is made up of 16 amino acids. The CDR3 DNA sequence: TGTGCCAGCAGCTTAGTTGTTAGCGGGAAAACCGGGGAGCTGTTTTTT. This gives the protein CASSLVVSGKTGELFF.

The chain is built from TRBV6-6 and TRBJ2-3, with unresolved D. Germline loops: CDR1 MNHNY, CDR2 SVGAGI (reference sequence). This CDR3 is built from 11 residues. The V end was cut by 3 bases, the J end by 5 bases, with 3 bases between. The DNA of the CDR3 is TGTGCCAGCAGTTATCTAGATACGCAGTATTTT. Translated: CASSYLDTQYF.

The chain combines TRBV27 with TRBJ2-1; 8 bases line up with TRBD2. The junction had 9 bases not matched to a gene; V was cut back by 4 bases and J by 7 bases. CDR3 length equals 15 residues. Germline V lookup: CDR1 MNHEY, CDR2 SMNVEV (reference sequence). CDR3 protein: CASSSTSAPPNEQFF. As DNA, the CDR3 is TGTGCCAGCAGTTCGACTAGCGCCCCACCTAATGAGCAGTTCTTC.

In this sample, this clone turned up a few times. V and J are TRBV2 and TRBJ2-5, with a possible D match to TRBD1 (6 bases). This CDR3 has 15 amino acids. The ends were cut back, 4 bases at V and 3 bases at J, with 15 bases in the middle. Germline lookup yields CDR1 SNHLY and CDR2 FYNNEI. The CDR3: CASSGSRGEKETQYF. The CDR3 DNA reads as TGTGCCAGCAGTGGAAGCAGGGGAGAGAAAGAGACCCAGTACTTC. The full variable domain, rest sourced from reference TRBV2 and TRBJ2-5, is EPEVTQTPSHQVTQMGQEVILRCVPISNHLYFYWYRQILGQKVEFLVSFYNNEISEKSEIFDDQFSVERPDGSNFTLKIRSTKLEDSAMYFCASSGSRGEKETQYFGPGTRLLVL.

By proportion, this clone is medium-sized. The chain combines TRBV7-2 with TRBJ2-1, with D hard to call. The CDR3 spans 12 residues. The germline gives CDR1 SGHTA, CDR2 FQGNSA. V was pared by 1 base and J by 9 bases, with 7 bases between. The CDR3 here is CASSLDSSEQFF. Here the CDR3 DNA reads TGTGCCAGCAGCTTAGATTCGTCTGAGCAGTTCTTC.

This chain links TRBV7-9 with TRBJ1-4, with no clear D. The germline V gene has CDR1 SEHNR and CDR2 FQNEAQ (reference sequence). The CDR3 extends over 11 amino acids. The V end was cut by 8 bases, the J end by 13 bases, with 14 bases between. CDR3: CASEGVRTLFF. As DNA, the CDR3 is TGTGCCAGCGAGGGTGTGAGGACACTGTTTTTT.

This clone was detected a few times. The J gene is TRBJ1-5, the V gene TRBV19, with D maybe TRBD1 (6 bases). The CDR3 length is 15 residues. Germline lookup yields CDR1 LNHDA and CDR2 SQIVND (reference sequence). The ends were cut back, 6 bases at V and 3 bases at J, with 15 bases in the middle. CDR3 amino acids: CASRLTGTLNQPQHF. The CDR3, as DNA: TGTGCCAGTAGGCTTACAGGGACCCTCAATCAGCCCCAGCATTTT.

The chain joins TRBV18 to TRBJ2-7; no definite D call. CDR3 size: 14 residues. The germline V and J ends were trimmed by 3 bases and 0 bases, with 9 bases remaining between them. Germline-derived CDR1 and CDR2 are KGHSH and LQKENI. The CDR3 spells CASSPEGNSYEQYF. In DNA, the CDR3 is TGTGCCAGCTCACCTGAAGGCAACTCCTACGAGCAGTACTTC.

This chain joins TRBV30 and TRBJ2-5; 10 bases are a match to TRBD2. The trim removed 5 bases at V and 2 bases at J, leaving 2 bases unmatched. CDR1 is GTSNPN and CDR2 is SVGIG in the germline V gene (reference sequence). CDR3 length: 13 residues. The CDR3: CAWGLAVQETQYF. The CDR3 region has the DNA TGTGCCTGGGGACTAGCGGTACAAGAGACCCAGTACTTC.